The next 14 T cell receptor beta chains were all read from a single sample in a study of blood T cells in healthy people across ages. A second about 6 to 11 cycle PCR used barcoded and J-beta primers. TCRdb re-called the 5' RACE reads with MiXCR, one entry per CDR3 protein. The table has some 1.5 million distinct CDR3 sequences, about 28% seen once. The sample consisted of blood. All receptors come from a woman aged 30 to 39 in good health.

This clonotype was picked up one time. The chain couples TRBV30 to TRBJ2-7; D gene unclear. The ends were cut back, 1 base at V and 2 bases at J, with 9 bases in the middle. The CDR3 extends over 13 amino acids. The germline V gene encodes CDR1 GTSNPN and CDR2 SVGIG (reference sequence). CDR3 in amino acids: CAWSGTDPYEQYF. CDR3 coding DNA: TGTGCCTGGAGTGGAACGGACCCCTACGAGCAGTACTTC.

The sample holds a few counts of this clonotype. The chain has TRBV12-3 or TRBV12-4 and TRBJ2-3; D is ambiguous. Trimming removed 3 bases from V and 4 bases from J, with 8 bases in between. The CDR3 extends over 13 amino acids. CDR3 in amino acids: CASSFQVADTQYF. CDR3 coding DNA: TGTGCCAGCAGTTTTCAAGTGGCAGATACGCAGTATTTT.

The chain employs TRBV12-3 or TRBV12-4 and TRBJ1-1, with a weak D call TRBD1 (5 bases). The CDR3 extends over 13 amino acids. V lost 5 bases, J lost 4 bases, and 11 bases lay in between. The CDR3 protein is CASSPAGSTEAFF. CDR3 nucleotides: TGTGCCAGCAGTCCGGCAGGGTCCACTGAAGCTTTCTTT.

On this clonotype: This may arise from a read error, as a much more abundant clone is one base away. The rearrangement joins TRBV20-1 to TRBJ2-5; 8 nucleotides line up with TRBD2. J lost 0 bases, V lost 0 bases, and 3 bases had no gene match. The CDR3 sequence is 15 residues long. CDR1 is DFQATT, CDR2 SNEGSKA, per germline (reference sequence). The CDR3 loop is CSAREERGYQETQYF. CDR3 in DNA: TGCAGTGCTAGAGAGGAGCGGGGGTACCAAGAGACCCAGTACTTC.

This clonotype was seen many times. This chain connects TRBV7-9 to TRBJ1-2; 7 bases align to TRBD1. CDR3 length: 14 residues. The trim removed 5 bases at V and 4 bases at J, leaving 7 bases unmatched. The germline gives CDR1 SEHNR, CDR2 FQNEAQ (reference sequence). CDR3 in amino acids: CASSPRDSLYGYTF. The CDR3 coding sequence is TGTGCCAGCAGCCCACGGGACAGCCTCTATGGCTACACCTTC.

V and J are TRBV2 and TRBJ2-7; D not resolved. The CDR3 runs to 14 residues. V was clipped by 5 bases and J by 2 bases, with 13 bases between them. Germline V CDR1 and CDR2: SNHLY, FYNNEI. CDR3 protein: CASSFVTGTYEQYF. The CDR3 region has the DNA TGTGCCAGCAGTTTCGTGACTGGGACCTACGAGCAGTACTTC. The full variable domain, its missing parts supplied by reference TRBV2 and TRBJ2-7, is EPEVTQTPSHQVTQMGQEVILRCVPISNHLYFYWYRQILGQKVEFLVSFYNNEISEKSEIFDDQFSVERPDGSNFTLKIRSTKLEDSAMYFCASSFVTGTYEQYFGPGTRLTVT.

This clonotype has more than one count but fewer than ten. This chain joins TRBV9 and TRBJ1-2, with D perhaps matching TRBD1 (5 bases). V shed 0 bases and J shed 7 bases, with 19 bases lying between them. The germline V gene encodes CDR1 SGDLS and CDR2 YYNGEE. The CDR3 covers 16 residues. The CDR3 DNA reads TGTGCCAGCAGCGTAGGTGCGGGACCGCCGGTGGGTGGCTACACCTTC. This translates into CASSVGAGPPVGGYTF.

As to this clonotype: A much larger clone is a single base away; this may be a read error. The V call is TRBV19, the J call TRBJ2-5; possible D gene TRBD2, 5 bases. The CDR3 covers 13 residues. Germline CDR1 LNHDA, CDR2 SQIVND (reference sequence). CDR3 amino acids: CAGSTNRRETQYF. The CDR3 DNA reads as TGTGCCGGTAGTACTAATCGGAGGGAGACCCAGTACTTC.

The chain joins TRBV11-2 to TRBJ2-4; 7 nucleotides align to TRBD1. The CDR3 has 13 amino acids. V shed 3 bases, J shed 8 bases, and the junction held 4 bases outside the gene matches. Germline values: CDR1 SGHAT, CDR2 FQNNGV. The CDR3 protein is CASSFVGGDIQYF. The CDR3 DNA reads as TGTGCCAGCAGCTTTGTAGGGGGCGACATTCAGTACTTC.

Concerning this clonotype itself: A read error may be the cause here, since a much bigger clone is one base away. The chain combines TRBV5-1 with TRBJ2-4; 9 bases map to TRBD1. Germline CDR1 reads SGHRS; CDR2 reads YFSETQ. J was trimmed by 9 bases and V by 0 bases; bases with no gene match: 7. This CDR3 has 15 amino acids. CDR3 sequence reads: CASSLGDRDIIIQYF. In nucleotides, the CDR3 is TGCGCCAGCAGCTTGGGGGACAGGGATATTATCATTCAGTACTTC. The whole variable domain, remainder taken from reference TRBV5-1 and TRBJ2-4, is KAGVTQTPRYLIKTRGQQVTLSCSPISGHRSVSWYQQTPGQGLQFLFEYFSETQRNKGNFPGRFSGRQFSNSRSEMNVSTLELGDSALYLCASSLGDRDIIIQYFGAGTRLSVL.

This clonotype was seen only a few times. V usage is TRBV2 and J usage is TRBJ2-3; D not certain. The germline V gene has CDR1 SNHLY and CDR2 FYNNEI. This CDR3 spans 15 amino acids. Trimming shortened V by 2 bases and J by 2 bases, and 11 bases separated the two germline ends. The CDR3, as DNA: TGTGCCAGCAGTGAAAGGACGGCCTCCACAGATACGCAGTATTTT. Amino acid sequence: CASSERTASTDTQYF.

This clonotype was observed at least ten times. The chain carries TRBV20-1 and TRBJ2-7; TRBD1 agrees at 12 bases. Germline lookup yields CDR1 DFQATT and CDR2 SNEGSKA (reference sequence). V was clipped by 6 bases and J by 5 bases; unmatched bases: 5. CDR3 length equals 13 residues. CDR3 sequence: CSAGTGGFDEQYF. CDR3 nucleotide sequence: TGCAGTGCGGGGACAGGGGGCTTCGACGAGCAGTACTTC.

V usage is TRBV5-1 and J usage is TRBJ2-3; possible D gene TRBD2, 6 bases. The germline CDR1 and CDR2 sequences are SGHRS and YFSETQ. This CDR3 region has 12 residues. Between the trimmed V and J ends, which lost 6 bases and 5 bases, there was a span of 10 bases. In nucleotides, the CDR3 is TGCGCCAGCAACTCGGAGGGAGATACGCAGTATTTT. As protein: CASNSEGDTQYF.

This chain connects TRBV5-1 to TRBJ2-3, with TRBD2 matching over 12 bases. Germline lookup yields CDR1 SGHRS and CDR2 YFSETQ. The CDR3 contains 19 residues. J was trimmed by 2 bases and V by 0 bases; bases with no gene match: 10. CDR3 DNA: TGCGCCAGCAGCTTGGCTCCGAGACTAGCGGGAGAATACACAGATACGCAGTATTTT. Encoded protein: CASSLAPRLAGEYTDTQYF.